This TCR beta chain was documented in a study of regulatory T cells in long-lasting Graves disease. Study in general: Over 5 years of antithyroid drugs with positive TSH receptor antibodies was taken to mean persistent Graves' disease.

For TCR beta, libraries came from iRepertoire HTBI primers and Arm-PCR of CDR3 regions. In the study's own analysis: Samples revealed roughly 62 TRBV and over twelve TRBJ segments. TCRdb re-derived calls from the multiplex PCR reads in MiXCR, one entry per CDR3 protein. These V and J calls originate from TCRdb's pipeline instead of the authors' own analysis. This table has 400,000 to 600,000 distinct CDR3 sequences, roughly 21% appearing once. The CDR3 runs to 15 residues. Losses at the gene ends were 3 bases for V and 7 bases for J; bases not matched to a gene: 9. Germline CDR1 MDHEN, CDR2 SYDVKM. Time point noted: persistent/refractory GD, antithyroid drugs over 5 years with positive TRAb. The authors made the TCR library using RNA they extracted from PBMCs. General study points: There was favoring of TRBV28, TRBJ1-2 and TRBJ2-5 in persistent disease. Because few samples were included, accuracy may have been lower.

This clonotype was seen ten or more times. Its antigen is not identified. This receptor was taken from a female donor with Graves disease. Sequencing was performed on peripheral blood mononuclear cells (PBMCs), taken when the disease was refractory, from a patient treated with antithyroid drugs. The chain joins TRBV28 to TRBJ2-5; TRBD2 aligns across 9 bases. DNA for the CDR3: TGTGCCAGCAGTTTGGTTAGCGGGAGTTTCGGGACCCAGTACTTC. This gives the protein CASSLVSGSFGTQYF.